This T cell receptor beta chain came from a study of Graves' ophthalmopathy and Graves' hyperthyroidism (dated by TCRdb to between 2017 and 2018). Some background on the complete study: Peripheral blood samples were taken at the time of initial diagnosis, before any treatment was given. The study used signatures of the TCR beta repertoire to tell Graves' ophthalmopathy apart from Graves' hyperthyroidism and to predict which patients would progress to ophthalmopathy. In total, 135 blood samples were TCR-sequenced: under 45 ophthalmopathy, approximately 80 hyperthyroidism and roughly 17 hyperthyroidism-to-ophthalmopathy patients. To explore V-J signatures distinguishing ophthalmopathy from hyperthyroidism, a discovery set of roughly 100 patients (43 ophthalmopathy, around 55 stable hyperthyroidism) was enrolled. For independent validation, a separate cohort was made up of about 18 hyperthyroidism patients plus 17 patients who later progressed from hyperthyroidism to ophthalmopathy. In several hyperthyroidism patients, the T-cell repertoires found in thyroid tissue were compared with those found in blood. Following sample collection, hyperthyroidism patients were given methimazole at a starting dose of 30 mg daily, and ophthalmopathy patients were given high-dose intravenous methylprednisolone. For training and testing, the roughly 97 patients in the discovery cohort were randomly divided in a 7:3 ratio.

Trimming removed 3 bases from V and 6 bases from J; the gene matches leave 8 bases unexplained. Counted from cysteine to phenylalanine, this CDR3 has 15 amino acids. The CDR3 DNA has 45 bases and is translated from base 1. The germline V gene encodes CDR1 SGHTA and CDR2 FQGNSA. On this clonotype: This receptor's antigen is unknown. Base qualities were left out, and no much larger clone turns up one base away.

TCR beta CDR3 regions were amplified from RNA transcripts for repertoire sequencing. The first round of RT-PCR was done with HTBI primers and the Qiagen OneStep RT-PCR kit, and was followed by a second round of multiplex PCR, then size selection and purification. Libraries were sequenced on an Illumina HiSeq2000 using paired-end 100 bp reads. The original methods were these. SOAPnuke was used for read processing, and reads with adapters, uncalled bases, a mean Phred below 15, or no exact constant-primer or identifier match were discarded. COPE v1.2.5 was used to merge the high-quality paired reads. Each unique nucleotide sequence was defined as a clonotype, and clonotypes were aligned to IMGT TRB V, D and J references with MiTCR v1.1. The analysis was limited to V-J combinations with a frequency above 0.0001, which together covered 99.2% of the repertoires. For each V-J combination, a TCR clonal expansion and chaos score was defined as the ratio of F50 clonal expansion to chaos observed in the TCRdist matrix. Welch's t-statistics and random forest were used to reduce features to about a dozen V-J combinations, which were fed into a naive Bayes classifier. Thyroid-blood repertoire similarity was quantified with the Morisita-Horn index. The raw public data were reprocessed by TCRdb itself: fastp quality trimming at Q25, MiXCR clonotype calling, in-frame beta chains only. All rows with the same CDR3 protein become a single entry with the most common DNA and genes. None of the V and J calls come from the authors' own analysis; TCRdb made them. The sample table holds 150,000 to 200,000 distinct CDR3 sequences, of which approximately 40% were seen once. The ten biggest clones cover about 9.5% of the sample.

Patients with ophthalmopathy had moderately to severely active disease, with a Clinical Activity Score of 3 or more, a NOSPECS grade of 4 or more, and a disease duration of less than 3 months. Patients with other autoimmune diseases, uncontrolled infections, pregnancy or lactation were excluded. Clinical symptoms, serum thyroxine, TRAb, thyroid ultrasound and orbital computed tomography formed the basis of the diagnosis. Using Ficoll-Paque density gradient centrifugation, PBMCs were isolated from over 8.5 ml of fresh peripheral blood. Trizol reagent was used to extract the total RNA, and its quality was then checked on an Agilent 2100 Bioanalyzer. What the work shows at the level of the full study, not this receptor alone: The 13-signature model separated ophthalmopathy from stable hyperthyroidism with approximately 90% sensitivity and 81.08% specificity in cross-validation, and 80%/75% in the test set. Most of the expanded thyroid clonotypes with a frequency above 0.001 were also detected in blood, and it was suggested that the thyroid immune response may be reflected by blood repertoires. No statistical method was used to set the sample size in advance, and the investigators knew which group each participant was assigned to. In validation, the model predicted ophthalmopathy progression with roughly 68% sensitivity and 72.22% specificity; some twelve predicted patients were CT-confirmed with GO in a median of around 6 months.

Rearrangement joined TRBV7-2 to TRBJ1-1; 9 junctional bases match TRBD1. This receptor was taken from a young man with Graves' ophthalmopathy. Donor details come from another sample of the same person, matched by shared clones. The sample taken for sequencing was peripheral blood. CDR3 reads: CASSFSGTGYAEAFF. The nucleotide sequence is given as TGTGCCAGCAGCTTCAGCGGGACAGGGTACGCTGAAGCTTTCTTT.